These 10 T cell receptor beta chains were sequenced from one sample in a study of technical replicates of blood from several donors. Libraries were prepared by immunoSEQ multiplex PCR; TCRdb keeps only in-frame clonotypes and omits some of them. The sample holds about 89,000 clones, over 85% seen once. The sequencing sample was made of T cells isolated from PBMCs. These receptors were taken from a human donor in good health.

The chain joins TRBV10-3 to TRBJ2-4; 11 bases align to TRBD1. Trimming cost V 9 bases and J 6 bases; bases outside gene matches: 7. Germline loops: CDR1 ENHRY, CDR2 SYGVKD. The CDR3 is 14 amino acids. The CDR3, as DNA: TGTGCCATGCCGGACAGGGGGCGTATAAACATTCAGTACTTC. This encodes CAMPDRGRINIQYF.

The table lists this clone with a count of one. The genes are TRBV28 and TRBJ1-2; D not resolved. V was cut by 0 bases and J by 3 bases, with 23 bases left in between. The CDR3 spans 19 residues. CDR1 is MDHEN, CDR2 SYDVKM, per germline. CDR3 loop: CASSLWQTTPEGGDYGYTF. The CDR3 coding sequence is TGTGCCAGCAGTTTATGGCAAACGACGCCAGAGGGAGGTGACTATGGCTACACCTTC.

The chain recombines TRBV27 with TRBJ2-5; 7 bases agree with TRBD2. The V gene end was trimmed by 5 bases and the J gene end by 1 base; junction bases not matched to a gene: 7. This CDR3 has 15 residues. CDR1 is MNHEY, CDR2 SMNVEV, per germline (reference sequence). The CDR3 loop is CASSPRLATQETQYF. DNA of the CDR3: TGTGCCAGCAGTCCCAGACTAGCCACCCAAGAGACCCAGTACTTC.

This clone was found a few times. The V call is TRBV19, the J call TRBJ1-1, with D maybe TRBD1 (6 bases). Trimming shortened V by 5 bases and J by 4 bases, and 11 bases separated the two germline ends. Germline assignment: CDR1 LNHDA and CDR2 SQIVND (reference sequence). This CDR3 contains 13 residues. CDR3 in amino acids: CASSGGLGTEAFF. The CDR3 DNA reads TGTGCCAGTAGTGGGGGCTTGGGCACTGAAGCTTTCTTT.

This clone was recorded only once. V usage is TRBV11-2 and J usage is TRBJ2-7, with 7 nucleotides matching TRBD1. J was trimmed by 4 bases and V by 3 bases; bases with no gene match: 6. The CDR3 runs to 14 residues. Germline assignment: CDR1 SGHAT and CDR2 FQNNGV. The DNA of the CDR3 is TGTGCCAGCAGCTTGACAGGGAGAGGGTACGAGCAGTACTTC. This gives the protein CASSLTGRGYEQYF.

A single count supports this clone. CDR3 nucleotide sequence: TGCGCCAGCAGCCTACTAGGACAGGCTTCCTACAATGAGCAGTTCTTC. Translation gives CASSLLGQASYNEQFF. The rearrangement uses TRBV5-1 and TRBJ2-1; TRBD1 matches 7 bases. The CDR3 spans 16 residues. The trim removed 4 bases at V and 1 base at J, leaving 8 bases unmatched. Per germline, CDR1 SGHRS and CDR2 YFSETQ.

The gene calls are TRBV5-1 and TRBJ2-5; 7 positions match TRBD2. This CDR3 comprises 15 residues. Looked up from germline, CDR1 is SGHRS and CDR2 is YFSETQ. After removal of 0 bases from V and 4 bases from J, the junction contained 6 bases not matched to a gene. In DNA form, the CDR3 reads TGCGCCAGCAGCTTGGGGGGGAGGGATGGAGAGACCCAGTACTTC. As protein: CASSLGGRDGETQYF.

The rearrangement joins TRBV9 to TRBJ2-2, with TRBD1 matching 7 bases. Germline V gene lookup returns CDR1 SGDLS and CDR2 YYNGEE. This CDR3 is built from 14 residues. Trimming took 8 bases from V and 1 from J; bases not matched to a gene: 5. This chain's CDR3 is CASSRTGNTGELFF. DNA of the CDR3: TGTGCCAGTTCACGGACAGGGAACACCGGGGAGCTGTTTTTT.

V and J are TRBV29-1 and TRBJ1-1; no firm D call. The CDR3 totals 12 residues. Looked up from germline, CDR1 is SQVTM and CDR2 is ANQGSEA. V shed 3 bases and J shed 1 base, with 6 bases lying between them. As DNA, the CDR3 is TGCAGCGTTGACTTCTGGAACACTGAAGCTTTCTTT. It codes for CSVDFWNTEAFF.

The chain combines TRBV29-1 with TRBJ1-1; no reliable D call. Germline CDR1 is SQVTM and CDR2 is ANQGSEA. V was clipped by 4 bases and J by 0 bases, with 9 bases between them. This CDR3 comprises 13 residues. CDR3 DNA sequence: TGCAGCGTTGTTCGGCGGCTGAACACTGAAGCTTTCTTT. This codes for CSVVRRLNTEAFF.